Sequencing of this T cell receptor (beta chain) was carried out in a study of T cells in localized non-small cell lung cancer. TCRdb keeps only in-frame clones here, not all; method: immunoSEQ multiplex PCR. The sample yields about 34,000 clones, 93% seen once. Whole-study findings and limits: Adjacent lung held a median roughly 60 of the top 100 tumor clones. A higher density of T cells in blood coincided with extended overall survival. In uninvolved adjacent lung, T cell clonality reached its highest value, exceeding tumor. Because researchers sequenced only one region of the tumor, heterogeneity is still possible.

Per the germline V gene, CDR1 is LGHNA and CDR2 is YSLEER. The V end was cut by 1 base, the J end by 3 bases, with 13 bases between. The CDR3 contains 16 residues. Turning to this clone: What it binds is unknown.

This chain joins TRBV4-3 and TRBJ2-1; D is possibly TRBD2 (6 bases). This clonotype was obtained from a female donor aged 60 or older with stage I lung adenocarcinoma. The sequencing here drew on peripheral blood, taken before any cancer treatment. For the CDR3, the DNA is TGCGCCAGCAGCCAAGTGGGAGCGGGTCGCTACAATGAGCAGTTCTTC. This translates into CASSQVGAGRYNEQFF.